A single sample gave rise to the 20 T cell receptor beta chains below, sequenced in a study of T cells in localized non-small cell lung cancer. Repertoires were generated with immunoSEQ multiplex PCR, while TCRdb's copy carries only in-frame clones and drops some. The table includes tens of thousands of clones, around 85% detected once. Sequencing used peripheral blood, obtained before any cancer treatment. The receptors originated from an older female donor with stage I lung adenocarcinoma.

DNA of the CDR3: TGTGCCAGCAGTGCCTCATTCCAAGAGCAGTACTTC. It specifies CASSASFQEQYF. This rearrangement joins TRBV6-1 to TRBJ2-7, with no clear D. This CDR3 has 12 amino acids. V was trimmed by 4 bases and J by 7 bases, leaving 11 bases between them. Germline V gene data show CDR1 as MNHNS and CDR2 as SASEGT.

J is TRBJ1-5 and V is TRBV10-3; TRBD1 aligns across 7 bases. The CDR3 runs 13 residues. The germline V gene has CDR1 ENHRY and CDR2 SYGVKD. The trim removed 4 bases at V and 5 bases at J, leaving 2 bases unmatched. In nucleotides, the CDR3 is TGTGCCATCAGTGGTACAGGGGATCAGCCCCAGCATTTT. This encodes CAISGTGDQPQHF.

This sequence joins TRBV18 and TRBJ2-1, with D perhaps matching TRBD1 (5 bases). Germline loops: CDR1 KGHSH, CDR2 LQKENI. This CDR3 contains 15 residues. Trimming stripped 1 base from V and 4 bases from J, with 11 bases between. The CDR3 DNA reads TGTGCCAGCTCACCACAGGGGTCGTCGTACAATGAGCAGTTCTTC. It codes for CASSPQGSSYNEQFF.

Turning to this clone: At one end, the junction sequence differs from germline, possibly due to a read error. V usage is TRBV7-9 and J usage is TRBJ2-1; the D gene is possibly TRBD1 (5 bases). Germline V gene data show CDR1 as SEHNR and CDR2 as FQNEAQ (reference sequence). The CDR3 runs to 11 residues. The CDR3 loop reads CASSLAGAPLF. In nucleotides, the CDR3 is TGTGCCAGCAGCTTAGCAGGGGCCCCACTCTTC. Full variable domain (missing parts from reference TRBV7-9 and TRBJ2-1): DTGVSQNPRHKITKRGQNVTFRCDPISEHNRLYWYRQTLGQGPEFLTYFQNEAQLEKSRLLSDRFSAERPKGSFSTLEIQRTEQGDSAMYLCASSLAGAPLFGPGTRLTVL.

This rearrangement joins TRBV21-1 to TRBJ1-2; the table calls TRBD1, which could not be checked here. TRBV21-1 is a pseudogene. This CDR3 has 15 amino acids. The DNA of the CDR3 is TGTGCCAGCAGCAATTTGGTGGGGCGCCCCTATGGCTACACCTTC. Amino acids: CASSNLVGRPYGYTF.

In its sample, this clone is medium-sized. V is TRBV5-4 and J is TRBJ2-7; D is possibly TRBD1 or TRBD2 (5 bases each). Trimming left V 4 bases short and J 3 bases short, with 14 bases between. This CDR3 comprises 14 residues. Per germline, CDR1 SGHNT and CDR2 YYREEE (reference sequence). The CDR3 sequence: CASSPDGDHYEQYF. CDR3 nucleotides: TGTGCCAGCAGCCCGGACGGGGACCACTACGAGCAGTACTTC. The full variable domain, rest sourced from reference TRBV5-4 and TRBJ2-7, is ETGVTQSPTHLIKTRGQQVTLRCSSQSGHNTVSWYQQALGQGPQFIFQYYREEENGRGNFPPRFSGLQFPNYSSELNVNALELDDSALYLCASSPDGDHYEQYFGPGTRLTVT.

A note on this clone: A read error is possible here, since a much larger clone lies one base away. Other DNA sequences in the sample encode the same CDR3. This rearrangement joins TRBV7-9 to TRBJ2-2; a weak D match, TRBD2 (5 bases). In germline, CDR1 is SEHNR, CDR2 FQNEAQ (reference sequence). The CDR3 is made up of 15 amino acids. With 6 bases removed from V and 0 bases from J, the gap between germline ends came to 11 bases. The CDR3 protein is CASSQSGTNTGELFF. CDR3 in DNA: TGTGCCAGCAGTCAGTCCGGGACGAACACCGGGGAGCTGTTTTTT.

This clone was detected once. Mismatch with germline at one junction end may stem from a read error. The chain is built from TRBV7-8 and TRBJ2-7; possibly TRBD2 for D (6 bases). Germline V gene sequence: CDR1 SGHVS, CDR2 FQNEAQ. This CDR3 is built from 16 residues. CDR3 DNA: TGTGCCGGCAGCCGCTTCGCCGGGACTCCTTCCTACGAGCAGTACTTC. Protein product: CAGSRFAGTPSYEQYF.

The chain recombines TRBV4-3 with TRBJ1-6; 9 nucleotides align to TRBD1. Germline values: CDR1 LGHNA, CDR2 YSLEER. The CDR3 runs to 15 residues. V lost 3 bases and J lost 7; bases outside the gene matches: 4. This chain's CDR3 is CASSQNGQGNSPLHF. The CDR3 bases are TGCGCCAGCAGCCAGAACGGACAGGGGAATTCACCCCTCCACTTT.

A few counts support this clone. The chain links TRBV7-3 to TRBJ2-1; 8 bases match TRBD2. The trim removed 2 bases at V and 10 bases at J, leaving 10 bases unmatched. In germline, CDR1 is SGHTA, CDR2 FQGTGA. This CDR3 is built from 15 residues. CDR3 DNA sequence: TGTGCCAGCAGCTTAGGGGGCGGGAGGACCGTGGAGCAGTTCTTC. This gives the protein CASSLGGGRTVEQFF.

This clone was found once. The chain uses TRBV9 and TRBJ2-7; weak D call: TRBD2 (5 bases). CDR3 length: 13 residues. Looked up from germline, CDR1 is SGDLS and CDR2 is YYNGEE. V was pared by 3 bases and J by 2 bases, with 9 bases between. As DNA, the CDR3 is TGTGCCAGCAGCGCAGCGGAAACCTACGAGCAGTACTTC. Translating gives CASSAAETYEQYF.

The chain employs TRBV5-4 and TRBJ2-1; TRBD1 agrees at 9 bases. The CDR3 spans 15 residues. Germline lookup yields CDR1 SGHNT and CDR2 YYREEE (reference sequence). J was trimmed by 6 bases and V by 3 bases; bases with no gene match: 7. CDR3 in amino acids: CASSSPGQGRNEQFF. CDR3 coding DNA: TGTGCCAGCAGCTCACCGGGACAGGGCCGCAATGAGCAGTTCTTC.

This clone was seen only once. CDR3 residues: CASSQDLMIAGVPDTQYF. The CDR3 coding sequence is TGCGCCAGCAGCCAAGATCTAATGATAGCGGGAGTCCCAGATACGCAGTATTTT. V gene TRBV4-3 combines with J gene TRBJ2-3, with 9 bases lining up with TRBD2. Germline lookup yields CDR1 LGHNA and CDR2 YSLEER. V dropped 0 bases and J dropped 4; count of bases not matched to a gene: 11. The CDR3 is made up of 18 amino acids.

The chain combines TRBV5-1 with TRBJ2-2; weak D call: TRBD2 (6 bases). Germline CDR1 reads SGHRS; CDR2 reads YFSETQ. This CDR3 region has 14 residues. V was shortened by 4 bases and J by 6 bases, with 13 bases between the two germline ends. CDR3 in amino acids: CASSPPREAGELFF. CDR3 bases: TGCGCCAGCAGCCCGCCCAGGGAGGCCGGGGAGCTGTTTTTT.

The J gene is TRBJ2-1, the V gene TRBV20-1; no clear D gene. The CDR3 has 10 amino acids. V was shortened by 6 bases and J by 8 bases, with 8 bases between the two germline ends. Per the germline V gene, CDR1 is DFQATT and CDR2 is SNEGSKA (reference sequence). In nucleotides, the CDR3 is TGCAGTGCGAGCCCCCATGAGCAGTTCTTC. Amino acids: CSASPHEQFF.

The CDR3: CASSPDPGLAGVQYF. The CDR3 coding sequence is TGTGCCAGCAGCCCCGACCCGGGACTAGCGGGAGTGCAGTACTTC. The J gene is TRBJ2-7, the V gene TRBV7-3; 14 nucleotides align to TRBD2. The CDR3 has 15 residues. The V gene end was trimmed by 5 bases and the J gene end by 9 bases; junction bases not matched to a gene: 9. CDR1 SGHTA and CDR2 FQGTGA come from the germline V gene.

The chain has TRBV5-8 and TRBJ1-3, with D unresolved. V was pared by 7 bases and J by 2 bases, with 10 bases between. This CDR3 spans 13 amino acids. Germline-derived CDR1 and CDR2 are SGHTS and YDEGEE. The CDR3 nucleotides read TGTGCCAGCGGTTCGGGGACTGGAAACACCATATATTTT. Its translation is CASGSGTGNTIYF.

The rearrangement uses TRBV14 and TRBJ2-1; D not resolved. The V and J ends lost 3 bases and 1 base respectively, with 4 bases between them. The CDR3 runs 13 residues. CDR1 SGHDN and CDR2 FVKESK come from the germline V gene. The CDR3 spells CASSHGSYNEQFF. For the CDR3, the DNA is TGTGCCAGCAGCCACGGGTCCTACAATGAGCAGTTCTTC.

The CDR3 sequence is CASSPGPNYGYTF. The CDR3 DNA is TGCGCCAGCAGCCCCGGGCCGAACTATGGCTACACCTTC. The rearrangement links TRBV4-3 to TRBJ1-2; D unresolved. Germline V gene sequence: CDR1 LGHNA, CDR2 YSLEER. V was cut by 4 bases and J by 2 bases, with 8 bases left in between. CDR3 length: 13 residues.

This chain joins TRBV7-2 and TRBJ2-7; maybe TRBD1 (5 bases). V lost 0 bases, J lost 3 bases, and 12 bases lay in between. The CDR3 is made up of 15 amino acids. Germline CDR1 is SGHTA and CDR2 is FQGNSA. CDR3 DNA: TGTGCCAGCAGCTTAGCAGTTACAGGCGGCTACGAGCAGTACTTC. Amino acid sequence: CASSLAVTGGYEQYF.